This entry concerns a single TCR beta chain. This clonotype showed up many times. Its antigen is not yet known. Qualities for individual bases were not recorded, and no much larger clone is one base off. From the germline V gene (reference sequence), CDR1 is DFQATT and CDR2 is SNEGSKA. Unmatched junction bases come to 8, with V trimmed by 7 bases and J by 0 bases. The CDR3 runs 14 residues from the cysteine to the phenylalanine. Only CDR3 DNA is held: 42 bases, read in frame from base 1. The data are from a study of T cells in Graves' hyperthyroidism and ophthalmopathy (dated by TCRdb to about 2019). In terms of the full investigation: Peripheral blood samples were taken at initial diagnosis, before any treatment was given. A discovery cohort of roughly 100 patients, approximately 45 with Graves' ophthalmopathy and fewer than 65 with stable Graves' hyperthyroidism, was used to find distinguishing TCR V-J signatures. Prospective prediction of ophthalmopathy was tested in an independent validation cohort of 18 to 20 hyperthyroidism patients and 17 patients who later progressed to ophthalmopathy. The 85 to 100 discovery patients were divided at random into training and test sets in a 7:3 ratio. In about 6 Graves' hyperthyroidism patients, the study also compared T-cell repertoires from thyroid tissue with T-cell repertoires from blood. Following sampling, methimazole starting at 30 mg daily was given to hyperthyroidism patients, and high-dose intravenous methylprednisolone was given to ophthalmopathy patients. The paper reports TCR Vbeta CDR3 sequencing of roughly 140 peripheral blood samples: approximately 43 ophthalmopathy, fewer than 80 hyperthyroidism and around 17 progressor patients. What the authors observed across the whole study: No statistical method was used to set the sample size in advance, and investigators knew the group allocation. Most expanded thyroid clonotypes (frequency above 0.001) were also found in blood, which suggests that blood repertoires may mirror thyroid immune responses. A 13 V-J signature model separated ophthalmopathy from stable hyperthyroidism, with approximately 86% sensitivity and 81.08% specificity in cross-validation and 80%/75% in testing. In validation, progression to ophthalmopathy was predicted by the model with 70% to 71% sensitivity and 72.22% specificity, a median of approximately 6.5 months before onset.

The TCR beta CDR3 regions were amplified from the RNA transcripts. A first-round RT-PCR of the TCR CDR3 used the HTBI primer set with the Qiagen OneStep RT-PCR kit. A second multiplex PCR round built the libraries, followed by size selection and purification. Paired-end sequencing of the libraries was performed with 100 bp reads on an Illumina HiSeq2000. The study's processing was this. Raw data were processed with SOAPnuke, discarding reads with adapters, uncalled bases, mean Phred below 15, or no exact constant-primer or identifier match. COPE v1.2.5 was used to merge the high-quality paired reads, and each unique nucleotide sequence was defined as a clonotype. MiTCR v1.1 was used to align clonotypes to the IMGT TRBV, TRBD and TRBJ reference segments. Only V-J combinations with frequency above 0.0001, covering approximately 99% of repertoires, were analysed. The TCS score was defined as F50 (clonal expansion) divided by E x V (chaos), with BLOSUM62-based TCRdist calculated between CDR3 peptides within each V-J. Welch's t-statistics and random forest reduced 514 V-J features to 13, which were used in a naive Bayes classifier (R e1071). TCRdb reworked the public reads: Q25 trimming with fastp, MiXCR clone assembly, productive beta chains retained. Each CDR3 protein gets just one entry, which takes the most common genes and DNA from the rows behind it. What appears here as the V and J calls and clone size reflects TCRdb's work, not the paper's. The sample table lists about 640,000 distinct CDR3 sequences, roughly 15% of them with a count of one. Of the sample, approximately 13% falls within the top ten clones.

Ophthalmopathy patients had moderately to severely active disease, with a Clinical Activity Score of 3 or more, a NOSPECS grade of 4 or more, and a disease duration of less than 3 months. The study excluded patients with uncontrolled infections, other autoimmune diseases, pregnancy or lactation. Diagnoses relied on clinical symptoms, serum thyroxine and TRAb, thyroid ultrasound and orbital computed tomography. PBMCs were isolated from approximately 10 ml of fresh peripheral blood by Ficoll-Paque density gradient centrifugation. Total RNA was extracted with Trizol reagent, and quality was checked on an Agilent 2100 Bioanalyzer.

The TCR comes from a woman in her fifties or sixties with Graves' ophthalmopathy. Sequenced sample: blood. This sequence uses TRBV20-1 and TRBJ2-7; the junction holds 8 bases that match TRBD2. The sequence in DNA is TGCAGTGTATCCAGCGGGAGAGGCTCCTACGAGCAGTACTTC. This yields the protein CSVSSGRGSYEQYF.